This TCR beta chain was captured in a study of CD8 T cells in ankylosing spondylitis. As the method for making TCR beta libraries, quantitative 5'-RACE with molecular barcodes was used. TCRdb processed the 5' RACE reads anew with MiXCR; each CDR3 protein has one entry. Of about 450,000 distinct CDR3 sequences listed, roughly 27% are singletons. The CDR3 is 17 amino acids. Looked up from germline, CDR1 is ENHRY and CDR2 is SYGVKD. After removal of 6 bases from V and 1 base from J, the junction contained 12 bases not matched to a gene. Study results and caveats: According to the report, clones linked to the disease were significantly enriched in matched synovial fluid samples taken from ankylosing spondylitis patients. Peripheral blood held disease-linked clones only at relatively low frequency, and these were CD8+. A TCR beta motif made of about eight highly homologous variants seemed typical of ankylosing spondylitis blood.

The sample holds one count of this clonotype. Its specificity is not known. This TCR was recovered from a male donor with ankylosing spondylitis. The chain uses TRBV10-3 and TRBJ2-1; 7 nucleotides line up with TRBD1. Sequencing used blood, either unsorted or a sorted T cell fraction (not recorded which). This chain's CDR3 is CAIRDQQGEGSYNEQFF. CDR3 bases: TGTGCCATCAGGGACCAGCAGGGGGAAGGGTCCTACAATGAGCAGTTCTTC.